Below, one T cell receptor beta chain is given with its context. Its antigen is currently unknown. Germline values: CDR1 SGHAT, CDR2 FQNNGV. The CDR3 has 13 residues. UMI-labeled 5' RACE TRB cDNA libraries were prepared from the cells. TCRdb re-called the 5' RACE reads; one entry per CDR3 protein, DNA not given. Recorded for this sample: around 110,000 distinct CDR3 sequences. The data are from a study of CXCR3-negative and CXCR3-positive naive CD8 T cells. Study results and limitations: Naive cells with CXCR3 showed TRB CDR3s that were more hydrophobic than those in CXCR3-negative naive cells. Each naive subset displayed comparably high diversity, whereas memory CD8+ cells displayed much lower diversity.

The sequenced sample consisted of naive CXCR3+ CD8+ T cells from blood. The subset was: CD45RO-CCR7+CD27+CD95- naive CD8+ T cells expressing CXCR3 (TNR3+). The TCR was taken from a human donor in good health. Some clones in this sample may be carry-over from other donors' samples. V and J are TRBV11-2 and TRBJ2-3. CDR3 amino acids: CASSDEGTDTQYF.